Each of the 2 T cell receptor beta chains below was sequenced from the same sample in a study of T cells in Graves' hyperthyroidism and ophthalmopathy. Template material for amplifying TCR beta CDR3 regions consisted of RNA transcripts. Initially, a first-round RT-PCR of the TCR CDR3 employed the HTBI primer set. TCRdb reprocessed the multiplex PCR reads with MiXCR, giving one entry per CDR3 protein. The sample has about 360,000 distinct CDR3 sequences, about 12% seen once. Sequences were obtained from blood. Receptor source: a woman in her late teens or twenties with Graves' hyperthyroidism.

V gene TRBV19 combines with J gene TRBJ1-5; D is unclear. The CDR3 is 14 residues long. CDR1 and CDR2 (germline): LNHDA, SQIVND (reference sequence). The V gene lost 6 bases and the J gene lost 7 bases, with 16 bases spanning the gap. CDR3 in DNA: TGTGCCAGTAGAAGTAAAAGCTTAATACAGCCCCAGCATTTT. Residues: CASRSKSLIQPQHF.

The chain uses TRBV7-9 and TRBJ1-3; 7 nucleotides match TRBD1. J was trimmed by 2 bases and V by 11 bases; bases with no gene match: 6. This CDR3 contains 13 residues. Germline CDR1 is SEHNR and CDR2 is FQNEAQ (reference sequence). The CDR3: CAPGGQAGNTIYF. The DNA for the CDR3 is TGTGCCCCAGGGGGGCAGGCTGGAAACACCATATATTTT.